These 14 T cell receptor beta chains share one sample of origin, sequenced in a study of cytomegalovirus exposure and HLA in healthy donors. The PCR made use of 60 Vbeta and 13 Jbeta primers. The table came from immunoSEQ multiplex PCR; TCRdb's copy has only in-frame clones and leaves some out. Here the sample spans about 73,000 clones, 65% to 80% being singletons. The sample taken for sequencing was PBMCs. These receptors came from a man in his sixties or seventies in good health and CMV-seronegative.

This clone was detected a few times. The chain uses TRBV4-3 and TRBJ2-7; 7 positions agree with TRBD1. V trimming: 1 base; J trimming: 6 bases; junction bases outside the gene matches: 9. The CDR3 consists of 15 residues. Germline CDR1 and CDR2: LGHNA and YSLEER. CDR3 protein: CASSQVWRQGVEQYF. The CDR3 DNA sequence: TGCGCCAGCAGCCAAGTTTGGAGACAGGGCGTCGAGCAGTACTTC.

The chain carries TRBV27 and TRBJ2-1; the D is unclear. Trimming removed 5 bases from V and 0 bases from J, with 11 bases in between. Germline CDR1 reads MNHEY; CDR2 reads SMNVEV (reference sequence). This CDR3 has 15 residues. CDR3 nucleotide sequence: TGTGCCAGCAGTCCGCTCTCCAGCTCCTACAATGAGCAGTTCTTC. It yields the protein CASSPLSSSYNEQFF.

V is TRBV15 and J is TRBJ2-3; D is possibly TRBD2 (5 bases). Germline values: CDR1 LNHNV, CDR2 YYDKDF (reference sequence). The V and J ends lost 0 bases and 0 bases respectively, with 7 bases between them. The CDR3 covers 15 residues. The CDR3 region is CATSRDLASTDTQYF. The CDR3, as DNA: TGTGCCACCAGCAGAGACCTAGCTAGCACAGATACGCAGTATTTT.

The CDR3 bases are TGTGCCAGCAGTGACTCGGCAGAAAACACCGGGGAGCTGTTTTTT. This codes for CASSDSAENTGELFF. The rearrangement joins TRBV6-4 to TRBJ2-2, with no clear D. Trimming left V 0 bases short and J 2 bases short, with 7 bases between. The CDR3 is 15 amino acids. Germline loops: CDR1 MRHNA, CDR2 SNTAGT.

This chain uses TRBV6-6 with TRBJ2-3; no reliable D call. Germline V gene sequence: CDR1 MNHNY, CDR2 SVGAGI (reference sequence). Deletions cut 0 bases from V and 9 bases from J, with 13 bases between. The CDR3 loop spans 14 amino acids. DNA for the CDR3: TGTGCCAGCAGTTACTCTATCGACCGGGTGACGCAGTATTTT. This gives the protein CASSYSIDRVTQYF.

The CDR3 is CASSQSGSPLHF. The CDR3 DNA reads TGTGCCAGTAGTCAGAGCGGTTCACCCCTCCACTTT. The rearrangement joins TRBV19 to TRBJ1-6; no definite D call. Per germline, CDR1 LNHDA and CDR2 SQIVND (reference sequence). V lost 5 bases to trimming and J lost 9 bases, with 8 bases between them. The CDR3 is made up of 12 amino acids.

V usage is TRBV19 and J usage is TRBJ1-5, with D hard to call. Trimming shortened V by 1 base and J by 1 base, and 8 bases separated the two germline ends. Germline CDR1 and CDR2: LNHDA and SQIVND (reference sequence). The CDR3 contains 15 residues. The CDR3 nucleotides read TGTGCCAGTAGTATAGGAAGCGGCAGCAATCAGCCCCAGCATTTT. Its protein is CASSIGSGSNQPQHF.

The V call is TRBV29-1, the J call TRBJ2-7; D is perhaps TRBD1 (7 bases). Germline V lookup: CDR1 SQVTM, CDR2 ANQGSEA. The CDR3 sequence is 12 residues long. The V gene lost 7 bases and the J gene lost 0 bases, with 10 bases spanning the gap. The CDR3 is CSGRDSSYEQYF. The CDR3 region has the DNA TGCAGCGGGAGGGACAGCTCCTACGAGCAGTACTTC.

The chain has TRBV5-6 and TRBJ2-7; D might be TRBD1 (5 bases). V was shortened by 4 bases and J by 0 bases, with 14 bases between the two germline ends. This CDR3 contains 15 residues. Germline V CDR1 and CDR2: SGHDT, YYEEEE. CDR3 residues: CASSERYRFSYEQYF. DNA of the CDR3: TGTGCCAGCAGCGAAAGATACAGGTTCTCCTACGAGCAGTACTTC. Full variable domain (rest looked up from reference TRBV5-6 and TRBJ2-7): DAGVTQSPTHLIKTRGQQVTLRCSPKSGHDTVSWYQQALGQGPQFIFQYYEEEERQRGNFPDRFSGHQFPNYSSELNVNALLLGDSALYLCASSERYRFSYEQYFGPGTRLTVT.

This chain connects TRBV2 to TRBJ1-6; 9 nucleotides agree with TRBD1. This CDR3 region has 16 residues. V lost 4 bases and J lost 3; bases outside the gene matches: 4. Germline lookup yields CDR1 SNHLY and CDR2 FYNNEI. The CDR3 DNA sequence: TGTGCCAGCAGTGTACAGGGGGCAGGCTATAATTCACCCCTCCACTTT. Amino acid sequence: CASSVQGAGYNSPLHF.

This chain uses TRBV18 with TRBJ2-2; no reliable D call. Trimming cost V 5 bases and J 1 base, with 8 bases left between them. CDR3 size: 14 residues. CDR1 is KGHSH and CDR2 is LQKENI in the germline V gene. The CDR3 DNA follows: TGTGCCAGCTCAGCGGTGGAGAACACCGGGGAGCTGTTTTTT. This translates into CASSAVENTGELFF.

This CDR3 is CASSSKGLGDTQYF. CDR3 sequence (DNA): TGTGCCAGCAGCTCGAAGGGACTTGGAGATACGCAGTATTTT. The rearrangement uses TRBV7-9 and TRBJ2-3; D is possibly TRBD2 (6 bases). Deletions cut 4 bases from V and 5 bases from J, with 13 bases between. Germline assignment: CDR1 SEHNR and CDR2 FQNEAQ (reference sequence). The CDR3 length is 14 residues.

This clone was counted between two and nine times. The chain couples TRBV11-3 to TRBJ1-4; 8 bases match TRBD1. J was trimmed by 8 bases and V by 5 bases; bases with no gene match: 13. CDR3 length equals 16 residues. Germline values: CDR1 SGHNT, CDR2 YENEEA. CDR3 loop: CASSKNTGGVREKLFF. As DNA, the CDR3 is TGTGCCAGCAGCAAAAATACAGGGGGAGTTAGGGAAAAACTGTTTTTT. Full variable domain (outside the CDR3, taken from reference TRBV11-3 and TRBJ1-4): EAGVVQSPRYKIIEKKQPVAFWCNPISGHNTLYWYLQNLGQGPELLIRYENEEAVDDSQLPKDRFSAERLKGVDSTLKIQPAELGDSAVYLCASSKNTGGVREKLFFGSGTQLSVL.

As to this clone: The junction departs from germline at one end; a sequencing error may be responsible. V and J are TRBV7-9 and TRBJ2-5, with a tentative D call TRBD1 (5 bases). The J call may be in error: the DNA end matches TRBJ2-7 better. The CDR3 runs 13 residues. CDR1 is SEHNR and CDR2 is FQNEAQ in the germline V gene (reference sequence). CDR3 bases: TGTTCCAGCAGCTTAGGTAGGGGCTACGAGCAGTACTTC. It codes for CSSSLGRGYEQYF.